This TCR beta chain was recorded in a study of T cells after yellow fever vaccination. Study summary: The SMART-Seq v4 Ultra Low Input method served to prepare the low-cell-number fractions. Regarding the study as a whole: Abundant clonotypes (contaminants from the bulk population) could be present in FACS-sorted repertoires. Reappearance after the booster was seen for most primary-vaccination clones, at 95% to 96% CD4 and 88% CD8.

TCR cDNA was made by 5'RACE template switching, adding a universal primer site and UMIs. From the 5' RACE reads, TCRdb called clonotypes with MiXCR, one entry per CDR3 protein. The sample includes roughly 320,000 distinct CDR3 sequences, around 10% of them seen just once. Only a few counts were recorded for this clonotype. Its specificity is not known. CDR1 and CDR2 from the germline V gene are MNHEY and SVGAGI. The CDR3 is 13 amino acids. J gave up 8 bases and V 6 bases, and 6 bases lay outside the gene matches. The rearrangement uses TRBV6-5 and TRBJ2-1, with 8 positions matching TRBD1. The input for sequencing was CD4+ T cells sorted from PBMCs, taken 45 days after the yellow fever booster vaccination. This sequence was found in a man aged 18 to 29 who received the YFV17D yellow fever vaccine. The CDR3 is CASRAQGGHEQFF. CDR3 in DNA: TGTGCCAGCAGGGCACAGGGGGGACATGAGCAGTTCTTC.